The source of this T cell receptor (beta chain) is a study of CD4 and CD8 cells across lung adenocarcinoma regions. Localized lung adenocarcinoma, a non-small cell lung cancer, affected the donors. CDR1 MGHRA and CDR2 YSYEKL come from the germline V gene. With 4 bases clipped from V and 1 base from J, the junction kept 2 bases outside the gene matches. The CDR3 loop spans 15 amino acids. TCRdb redid the calling of the PCR reads with MiXCR, one entry per CDR3 protein. Of approximately 20,000 distinct CDR3 sequences listed, roughly 50% are singletons. In this sample, this clonotype turned up a few times.

The sample comprised CD4+ T cells from the margin of a lung tumor. The clonotype originates from a male donor with lung adenocarcinoma. The CD4 and CD8 labels of this study may be unreliable. This rearrangement joins TRBV4-1 to TRBJ1-4; 8 bases are a match to TRBD1. The CDR3 coding sequence is TGCGCCAGCAGCCCAGGACAGGGAACTAATGAAAAACTGTTTTTT. As protein: CASSPGQGTNEKLFF.